The 22 T cell receptor beta chains presented below share a single source sample, sequenced in a study of blood T cell repertoires in COVID-19. The repertoire was sequenced with immunoSEQ multiplex PCR; TCRdb's copy has only in-frame clones and lacks some. The sample lists over 150,000 clones; 87% were seen once. The source material was PBMCs or T cells enriched from blood (not recorded which). Source of these receptors: a woman aged 50 to 60 who had recovered from COVID-19.

This clone was observed once. The rearrangement uses TRBV2 and TRBJ2-1; D may be TRBD1 (6 bases). Germline CDR1 reads SNHLY; CDR2 reads FYNNEI. V lost 6 bases to trimming and J lost 8 bases, with 17 bases between them. CDR3 length: 14 amino acids. As DNA, the CDR3 is TGTGCCAGCAGGCTGTTACAGGGTTGGGATGAGCAGTTCTTC. Its translation: CASRLLQGWDEQFF.

This chain links TRBV7-2 with TRBJ1-2; 10 positions agree with TRBD1. V trimming: 5 bases; J trimming: 5 bases; junction bases outside the gene matches: 5. This CDR3 has 14 residues. Germline V gene sequence: CDR1 SGHTA, CDR2 FQGNSA. CDR3 coding DNA: TGTGCCAGCAGCGCAAGACAGGGGGCGTATGGCTACACCTTC. This translates into CASSARQGAYGYTF.

The chain carries TRBV27 and TRBJ1-2, with D tentatively TRBD1 (6 bases). Germline-derived CDR1 and CDR2 are MNHEY and SMNVEV (reference sequence). Trimming took 1 base from V and 2 from J, leaving 11 bases between them. The CDR3 loop spans 15 amino acids. CDR3 sequence: CASSLYGQGNYGYTF. In DNA form, the CDR3 reads TGTGCCAGCAGTTTATACGGGCAGGGGAACTATGGCTACACCTTC.

The chain combines TRBV25-1 with TRBJ2-1, with 7 positions matching TRBD1. Germline CDR1 and CDR2: MGHDK and SYGVNS. V shed 4 bases, J shed 6 bases, and the junction held 3 bases outside the gene matches. The CDR3 consists of 13 residues. For the CDR3, the DNA is TGTGCCAGCAGTGCGGGACAGATCAATGAGCAGTTCTTC. Translated: CASSAGQINEQFF.

The chain uses TRBV9 and TRBJ2-2, with 8 bases matching TRBD2. CDR1 is SGDLS and CDR2 is YYNGEE in the germline V gene. This CDR3 has 13 residues. V lost 3 bases, J lost 7 bases, and 2 bases stayed unmatched. CDR3 loop: CASSASGSGELFF. For the CDR3, the DNA is TGTGCCAGCAGCGCGAGCGGGAGCGGGGAGCTGTTTTTT.

The chain joins TRBV6-4 to TRBJ2-2; TRBD1 might be the D (6 bases). Trimming took off 5 bases at V and 2 bases at J, with 15 bases between the two ends. In germline, CDR1 is MRHNA, CDR2 SNTAGT. The CDR3 contains 16 residues. In DNA form, the CDR3 reads TGTGCCAGCAGTCCCTTTGGGGGCCTTAACACCGGGGAGCTGTTTTTT. Protein sequence: CASSPFGGLNTGELFF.

The chain has TRBV19 and TRBJ2-7; TRBD2 matches at 9 bases. The ends lost 3 bases at V and 3 bases at J; junction bases unmatched: 9. This CDR3 has 16 amino acids. CDR1 LNHDA and CDR2 SQIVND come from the germline V gene (reference sequence). This CDR3 reads CASSIGGLAGNYEQYF. As DNA, the CDR3 is TGTGCCAGTAGTATTGGTGGGCTAGCGGGGAACTACGAGCAGTACTTC. The variable domain in full, completed from reference TRBV19 and TRBJ2-7, reads DGGITQSPKYLFRKEGQNVTLSCEQNLNHDAMYWYRQDPGQGLRLIYYSQIVNDFQKGDIAEGYSVSREKKESFPLTVTSAQKNPTAFYLCASSIGGLAGNYEQYFGPGTRLTVT.

This clone was seen only once. The J gene is TRBJ2-7, the V gene TRBV12-2; the DNA was not used to check the table's D call, TRBD1. TRBV12-2 is a documented pseudogene. The CDR3 is made up of 15 amino acids. In DNA, the CDR3 is TGTGCAAGTCGCTTAGCTAGGGGACAGTCGAACGAGCAGTACTTC. Protein: CASRLARGQSNEQYF.

The CDR3 DNA follows: TGCGCCAGCAGTTTGATATCACCGGGAACTGAAGCTTTCTTT. Its protein product is CASSLISPGTEAFF. The chain uses TRBV5-1 and TRBJ1-1; D not resolved. The V gene's germline CDR1 is SGHRS and CDR2 YFSETQ. The CDR3 has 14 residues. The ends were cut back, 5 bases at V and 5 bases at J, with 16 bases in the middle. The full variable domain, its missing parts supplied by reference TRBV5-1 and TRBJ1-1, is KAGVTQTPRYLIKTRGQQVTLSCSPISGHRSVSWYQQTPGQGLQFLFEYFSETQRNKGNFPGRFSGRQFSNSRSEMNVSTLELGDSALYLCASSLISPGTEAFFGQGTRLTVV.

The CDR3 loop is CSGRQGAGELFF. In nucleotides, the CDR3 is TGCAGCGGGAGACAGGGCGCCGGGGAGCTGTTTTTT. This chain links TRBV29-1 with TRBJ2-2; 7 nucleotides agree with TRBD1. The CDR3 covers 12 residues. Trimming removed 7 bases from V and 6 bases from J; junction bases left unmatched: 5. The V gene's germline CDR1 is SQVTM and CDR2 ANQGSEA.

Written as DNA, the CDR3 is TGTGCCAGCAGCTTACTGGGAGGGCGGAACACTGAAGCTTTCTTT. It codes for CASSLLGGRNTEAFF. This chain connects TRBV7-3 to TRBJ1-1, with D hard to call. Germline V gene lookup returns CDR1 SGHTA and CDR2 FQGTGA. Trimming shortened V by 2 bases and J by 1 base, and 11 bases separated the two germline ends. CDR3 length equals 15 residues.

The rearrangement links TRBV7-9 to TRBJ1-1; D is possibly TRBD1 (5 bases). This CDR3 contains 15 residues. Trimming cost V 6 bases and J 3 bases, with 17 bases left between them. Germline CDR1 and CDR2: SEHNR and FQNEAQ (reference sequence). The CDR3 region has the DNA TGTGCCAGCAGTTCGCGCGGGGTGGGGGACACTGAAGCTTTCTTT. It codes for CASSSRGVGDTEAFF.

The chain joins TRBV19 to TRBJ1-2, with a weak D call TRBD1 (6 bases). CDR3 length: 13 amino acids. Per the germline V gene, CDR1 is LNHDA and CDR2 is SQIVND (reference sequence). V lost 4 bases and J lost 8, with 14 bases in between. The CDR3 reads CASSSRDNSGYTF. Written as DNA, the CDR3 is TGTGCCAGTAGTAGCCGGGACAATTCAGGCTACACCTTC.

In its sample, this clone was seen a few times. The chain combines TRBV5-4 with TRBJ2-1; 11 nucleotides line up with TRBD2. Germline V gene data show CDR1 as SGHNT and CDR2 as YYREEE (reference sequence). This CDR3 has 17 residues. V was pared by 6 bases and J by 0 bases, with 8 bases of the junction left unmatched. The CDR3 loop is CASTSGLAASSYNEQFF. CDR3 nucleotides: TGTGCCAGCACCTCGGGACTAGCGGCCAGCTCCTACAATGAGCAGTTCTTC. The variable domain in full, with the rest retrieved from reference TRBV5-4 and TRBJ2-1, is ETGVTQSPTHLIKTRGQQVTLRCSSQSGHNTVSWYQQALGQGPQFIFQYYREEENGRGNFPPRFSGLQFPNYSSELNVNALELDDSALYLCASTSGLAASSYNEQFFGPGTRLTVL.

V gene TRBV2 combines with J gene TRBJ1-2; D not resolved. Germline assignment: CDR1 SNHLY and CDR2 FYNNEI. With 5 bases removed from V and 4 bases from J, the gap between germline ends came to 17 bases. This CDR3 has 15 residues. The CDR3 spells CASSLSPVPVYGYTF. DNA of the CDR3: TGTGCCAGCAGTCTAAGCCCGGTACCGGTCTATGGCTACACCTTC.

The CDR3 region is CASSLPSGTGDTQYF. As DNA, the CDR3 is TGTGCCAGCAGCCTGCCTAGCGGGACGGGAGATACGCAGTATTTT. The chain recombines TRBV4-2 with TRBJ2-3; 9 bases fit TRBD2. The CDR3 consists of 15 residues. The V gene's germline CDR1 is LGHNA and CDR2 YNFKEQ. The V segment lost 4 bases and the J segment 5 bases; nucleotides outside the gene matches: 7.

The chain is built from TRBV24-1 and TRBJ2-7, with 8 bases identical to TRBD1. Germline V gene lookup returns CDR1 KGHDR and CDR2 SFDVKD. After removal of 6 bases from V and 2 bases from J, the junction contained 5 bases not matched to a gene. The CDR3 is made up of 14 amino acids. DNA of the CDR3: TGTGCCACCAGTAATAGGACAGGGACCTACGAGCAGTACTTC. Protein sequence: CATSNRTGTYEQYF.

The V and J genes are TRBV18 and TRBJ1-5; the D is unclear. Germline CDR1 and CDR2: KGHSH and LQKENI. This CDR3 comprises 15 residues. Deletions cut 0 bases from V and 0 bases from J, with 6 bases between. The CDR3 sequence: CASSPPRGSNQPQHF. For the CDR3, the DNA is TGTGCCAGCTCACCACCGCGGGGTAGCAATCAGCCCCAGCATTTT.

The rearrangement uses TRBV30 and TRBJ2-7; 8 nucleotides line up with TRBD2. V gave up 4 bases and J gave up 0 bases; unmatched junction bases: 5. The germline gives CDR1 GTSNPN, CDR2 SVGIG (reference sequence). CDR3 size: 14 residues. The CDR3 coding sequence is TGTGCCTGGAAGACCGGGACTAGCTCCTACGAGCAGTACTTC. Its translation: CAWKTGTSSYEQYF.

This sequence joins TRBV7-9 and TRBJ2-7; 9 bases map to TRBD1. V gave up 2 bases and J gave up 6 bases; unmatched junction bases: 11. This CDR3 is 16 amino acids long. Germline loops: CDR1 SEHNR, CDR2 FQNEAQ (reference sequence). This CDR3 is CASSLLGTGGRGEQYF. In nucleotides, the CDR3 is TGTGCCAGCAGCTTATTAGGTACAGGGGGCAGGGGCGAGCAGTACTTC.

The chain recombines TRBV7-8 with TRBJ2-2; 7 bases match TRBD2. The CDR3 is made up of 16 amino acids. From germline, CDR1 is SGHVS and CDR2 FQNEAQ. With V trimmed by 5 bases and J by 6 bases, 12 bases remained unmatched. The CDR3 nucleotides are TGTGCCAGCAGCCGAATTCCGGGGGGTGGGTCCGGGGAGCTGTTTTTT. Residues: CASSRIPGGGSGELFF.

The V call is TRBV2, the J call TRBJ1-2, with a possible D match to TRBD1 (6 bases). CDR3 size: 14 residues. The germline CDR1 and CDR2 sequences are SNHLY and FYNNEI. V lost 4 bases to trimming and J lost 0 bases, with 9 bases between them. The CDR3 bases are TGTGCCAGCAGTGTACAGGGAACTAACTATGGCTACACCTTC. Translating gives CASSVQGTNYGYTF.